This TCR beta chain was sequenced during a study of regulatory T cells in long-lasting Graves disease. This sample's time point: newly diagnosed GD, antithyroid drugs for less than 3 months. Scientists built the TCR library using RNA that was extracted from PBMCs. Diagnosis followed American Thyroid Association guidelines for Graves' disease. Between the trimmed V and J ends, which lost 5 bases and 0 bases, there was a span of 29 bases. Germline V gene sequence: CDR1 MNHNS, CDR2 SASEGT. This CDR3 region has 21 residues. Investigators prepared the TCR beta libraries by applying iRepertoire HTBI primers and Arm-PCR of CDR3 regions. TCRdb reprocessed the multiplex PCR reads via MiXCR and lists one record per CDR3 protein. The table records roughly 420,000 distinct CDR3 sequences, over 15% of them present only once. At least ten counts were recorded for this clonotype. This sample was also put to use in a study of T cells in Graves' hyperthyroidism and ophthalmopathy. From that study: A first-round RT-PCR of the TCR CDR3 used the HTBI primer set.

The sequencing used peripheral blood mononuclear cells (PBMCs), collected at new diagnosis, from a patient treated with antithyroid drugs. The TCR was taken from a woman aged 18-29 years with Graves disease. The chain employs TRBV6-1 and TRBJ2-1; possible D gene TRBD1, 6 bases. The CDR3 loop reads CASSPDWGDSTAGASYNEQFF. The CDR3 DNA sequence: TGTGCCAGCAGTCCAGATTGGGGCGATTCGACGGCAGGGGCCTCCTACAATGAGCAGTTCTTC.